The rows below give T cell receptor beta chains drawn from one sample of a study of cytomegalovirus exposure and HLA in healthy donors. Generated by immunoSEQ multiplex PCR, the TCRdb table keeps only in-frame clones and is missing some. Among 110,000 or so clones listed, 65% to 85% were seen once. Sequencing was done on a sample of PBMCs. The receptors shown here come from a woman between 18 and 29 years old in good health and CMV-seronegative. Both conserved end residues are part of each CDR3. Fields, in order: D gene, J gene, V gene, clone size, CDR3 protein, CDR3 DNA. A D gene is named only where the DNA matches it firmly. Not every row has a clone size; where given, it reads once, few, many or a size class.

>.|TRBJ1-5|TRBV4-2|.
CASSQLQGRNQPQHF
TGTGCCAGCAGCCAATTACAGGGACGCAATCAGCCCCAGCATTTT
>TRBD1|TRBJ2-6|TRBV2|.
CASSDRGRGANVLTF
TGTGCCAGCAGTGACAGGGGGCGAGGGGCCAACGTCCTGACTTTC
>.|TRBJ1-5|TRBV4-1|.
CASRTSDSNQPQHF
TGCGCCAGCAGGACTTCGGACAGTAATCAGCCCCAGCATTTT
>TRBD1|TRBJ1-5|TRBV6-1|.
CASSVGQGDRQPQHF
TGTGCCAGCAGTGTAGGACAGGGTGACCGTCAGCCCCAGCATTTT
>TRBD1|TRBJ1-1|TRBV7-2|.
CASSLNSGQGNTEAFF
TGTGCCAGCAGCTTAAATTCGGGACAGGGGAACACTGAAGCTTTCTTT
>TRBD1|TRBJ2-5|TRBV30|.
CAWIDRGRKTQYF
TGTGCCTGGATTGACAGGGGGCGAAAGACCCAGTACTTC
>TRBD1|TRBJ2-5|TRBV5-4|.
CASSRGQTQETQYF
TGTGCCAGCAGCAGGGGACAGACCCAAGAGACCCAGTACTTC
>TRBD1|TRBJ1-1|TRBV13|.
CASSLRGQGAFFWDTEAFF
TGTGCCAGCAGCTTAAGAGGCCAGGGGGCTTTCTTTTGGGACACTGAAGCTTTCTTT
>.|TRBJ2-3|TRBV5-1|.
CASSFSGDTDTQYF
TGCGCCAGCAGCTTCAGCGGTGACACAGATACGCAGTATTTT
>TRBD2|TRBJ2-7|TRBV4-2|.
CASSQDGSLAEYEQYF
TGTGCCAGCAGCCAAGATGGGTCACTAGCGGAATACGAGCAGTACTTC
>.|TRBJ1-1|TRBV2|.
CASSAHRVGTNTEAFF
TGTGCCAGCAGCGCCCACAGGGTAGGAACGAACACTGAAGCTTTCTTT
>.|TRBJ2-1|TRBV5-4|.
CASSSPGPSPNEQFF
TGTGCCAGCAGCTCGCCGGGTCCCTCGCCCAATGAGCAGTTCTTC
>.|TRBJ1-2|TRBV19|few
CATRKDGTLRNYGYTF
TGTGCCACTAGAAAAGACGGGACTCTCCGAAACTATGGCTACACCTTC
>.|TRBJ1-1|TRBV6-5|.
CASSYNPGYEAFF
TGTGCCAGCAGTTACAATCCAGGGTATGAAGCTTTCTTT
>.|TRBJ1-1|TRBV4-1|.
CASSQKGGGTNTEAFF
TGCGCCAGCAGCCAGAAAGGGGGGGGGACGAACACTGAAGCTTTCTTT
>.|TRBJ2-3|TRBV14|once
CASSQRMGLGTDTQYF
TGTGCCAGCAGTCAAAGAATGGGCTTGGGCACAGATACGCAGTATTTT
>TRBD1|TRBJ2-3|TRBV6-6|.
CASSFGTGSLTDTQYF
TGTGCCAGCAGCTTCGGGACAGGGAGCCTCACAGATACGCAGTATTTT
>.|TRBJ1-6|TRBV2|.
CASSEQVANSPLHF
TGTGCCAGCAGTGAACAGGTCGCTAATTCACCCCTCCACTTT
>TRBD2|TRBJ2-1|TRBV6-1|.
CASSVSIEAGGPYNEQFF
TGTGCCAGCAGTGTTAGTATTGAGGCGGGAGGGCCCTACAATGAGCAGTTCTTC
>.|TRBJ1-2|TRBV29-1|.
CSVERGGYGYTF
TGCAGCGTTGAAAGGGGTGGTTATGGCTACACCTTC
>.|TRBJ1-5|TRBV27|.
CASSSTRGQPQHF
TGTGCCAGCAGTTCGACCAGAGGTCAGCCCCAGCATTTT
>.|TRBJ2-3|TRBV7-2|.
CASSLGSVTDTQYF
TGTGCCAGCAGCTTAGGGAGCGTCACAGATACGCAGTATTTT
>TRBD2|TRBJ2-1|TRBV4-1|.
CASSHGTSGRNEQFF
TGCGCCAGCAGCCACGGGACTAGCGGGAGGAATGAGCAGTTCTTC
>.|TRBJ1-1|TRBV9|.
CASSVGGPYLGNTEAFF
TGTGCCAGCAGCGTCGGGGGGCCTTACCTAGGGAACACTGAAGCTTTCTTT
>TRBD1|TRBJ1-3|TRBV19|once
CASSIVGTGVHGGNTIYF
TGTGCCAGTAGTATAGTCGGGACAGGGGTTCATGGAGGAAACACCATATATTTT
>.|TRBJ1-2|TRBV4-3|few
CASSQALDSVYGYTF
TGCGCCAGCAGCCAGGCTCTAGACAGCGTCTATGGCTACACCTTC
>.|TRBJ1-4|TRBV11-3|.
CASSFDSATNEKLFF
TGTGCCAGCAGCTTCGACAGTGCAACTAATGAAAAACTGTTTTTT
>.|TRBJ1-1|TRBV6-1|once
CANSEGRVNEAFF
TGTGCCAACAGTGAAGGCAGGGTCAATGAAGCTTTCTTT
>TRBD2|TRBJ2-3|TRBV2|once
CASGLAGTTDTQYF
TGTGCCAGCGGACTAGCGGGGACCACAGATACGCAGTATTTT
>TRBD2|TRBJ2-1|TRBV5-8|.
CASSSSGRGNEQFF
TGTGCCAGCAGCTCTAGCGGGAGGGGAAATGAGCAGTTCTTC
>TRBD2|TRBJ2-7|TRBV2|.
CASSDARLAAEAYEQYF
TGTGCCAGCAGTGATGCTAGACTAGCGGCGGAGGCTTACGAGCAGTACTTC
>.|TRBJ2-2|TRBV2|.
CASSERVGSVGELFF
TGTGCCAGCAGTGAGAGGGTAGGATCCGTCGGGGAGCTGTTTTTT
>TRBD2|TRBJ2-7|TRBV6-5|.
CASSYSAGGVLYEQYF
TGTGCCAGCAGTTACAGTGCGGGAGGGGTTCTCTACGAGCAGTACTTC
>TRBD2|TRBJ2-7|TRBV27|.
CASSTIRDIVRTSAYEQYF
TGTGCCAGCAGCACTATCCGGGACATAGTCAGGACTAGCGCCTACGAGCAGTACTTC
>TRBD1|TRBJ1-4|TRBV9|.
CASSRDRGANEKLFF
TGTGCCAGCAGCAGAGACAGGGGAGCTAATGAAAAACTGTTTTTT
>.|TRBJ1-3|TRBV6-1|few
CASRAGMTEGNTIYF
TGTGCCAGCAGGGCAGGGATGACAGAAGGAAACACCATATATTTT
>TRBD1|TRBJ1-6|TRBV5-1|.
CASSWATGGESPLHF
TGCGCCAGCAGCTGGGCGACAGGGGGCGAATCACCCCTCCACTTT
>.|TRBJ1-2|TRBV25-1|.
CASSQGTDGYTF
TGTGCCAGCAGTCAGGGGACGGACGGCTACACCTTC
>.|TRBJ2-2|TRBV11-2|.
CASNLEVTGELFF
TGTGCCAGCAACTTGGAGGTAACCGGGGAGCTGTTTTTT
>.|TRBJ2-7|TRBV5-1|.
CASSSGSYEQYF
TGCGCCAGCAGCTCAGGGTCCTACGAGCAGTACTTC
>.|TRBJ2-3|TRBV10-3|.
CAISELLGPAGTDTQYF
TGTGCCATCAGTGAGTTACTAGGTCCCGCTGGCACAGATACGCAGTATTTT